The 4 T cell receptor beta chains given below trace back to one sample, sequenced in a study of Tregs in tolerant kidney transplant recipients. Generated by immunoSEQ multiplex PCR, the TCRdb table keeps only in-frame clones and is missing some. This sample's table reports tens of thousands of clones. This sample comprised CD4+ T cells from blood, obtained before the transplant. The receptor set was obtained from a human donor who received a combined kidney and bone marrow transplant.

Concerning this clone itself: Coverage ceases 3 residues before the CDR3 finishes, and the germline J gene fills in the end. J is TRBJ1-3 and V is TRBV19, with 7 bases that match TRBD1. CDR3 length equals 14 residues. The germline CDR1 and CDR2 sequences are LNHDA and SQIVND (reference sequence). V was pared by 9 bases and J by 3 bases, with 8 bases of the junction left unmatched. The CDR3 bases that were read are TGTGCCAGCCGGGACAGAATTTTTGGAAACACC. Translated, it gives CASRDRIFGNT. The CDR3 in full is CASRDRIFGNTIYF.

A remark on this clone: The sequence runs out 3 residues before the end of the CDR3; the remainder is reconstructed from the germline J gene. The gene calls are TRBV20-1 and TRBJ1-1; D possibly corresponds to TRBD1 (6 bases). Germline V gene sequence: CDR1 DFQATT, CDR2 SNEGSKA (reference sequence). The CDR3 spans 14 residues. Trimming took 5 bases from V and 1 from J, leaving 14 bases between them. The covered CDR3 bases are TGCAGTGCTGAACAGGGTAGGGGGAACACTGAA. Amino acids: CSAEQGRGNTE. The whole CDR3 protein reads CSAEQGRGNTEAFF.

Turning to this clone: The read terminates 3 residues ahead of where the CDR3 ends, so the germline J gene completes it. The V and J genes are TRBV6-1 and TRBJ1-6; 7 nucleotides align to TRBD1. V lost 4 bases and J lost 6; bases outside the gene matches: 6. The CDR3 loop spans 15 amino acids. CDR1 MNHNS and CDR2 SASEGT come from the germline V gene. This chain's CDR3 is CASSVRGQSNSPLHF. Incomplete CDR3 DNA: TGTGCCAGCAGTGTAAGGGGACAGAGTAATTCACCC.

The CDR3 sequence: CASSPGTSGSGGNEQFF. The CDR3 DNA, read in part, is TGTGCCAGCTCACCAGGGACTAGCGGGAGTGGCGGAAATGAG. The chain joins TRBV18 to TRBJ2-1, with TRBD2 matching 14 bases. The read falls 3 residues short of the CDR3 end, and the missing part is taken from the germline J gene. The CDR3 covers 17 residues. Germline-derived CDR1 and CDR2 are KGHSH and LQKENI. With V trimmed by 2 bases and J by 7 bases, 7 bases remained unmatched.